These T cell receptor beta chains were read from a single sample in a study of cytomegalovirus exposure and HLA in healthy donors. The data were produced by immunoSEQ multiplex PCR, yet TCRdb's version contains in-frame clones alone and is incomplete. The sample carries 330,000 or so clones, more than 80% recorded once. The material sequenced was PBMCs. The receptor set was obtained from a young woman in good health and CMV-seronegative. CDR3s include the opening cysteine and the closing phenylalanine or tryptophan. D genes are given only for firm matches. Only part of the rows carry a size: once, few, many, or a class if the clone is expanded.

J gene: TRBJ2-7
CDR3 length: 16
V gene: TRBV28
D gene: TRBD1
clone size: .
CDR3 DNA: TGTGCCAGCAGCCTCGGGACAGGCACCATCCGCTACGAGCAGTACTTC
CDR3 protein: CASSLGTGTIRYEQYF

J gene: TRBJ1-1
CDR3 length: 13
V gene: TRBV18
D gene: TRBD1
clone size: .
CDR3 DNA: TGTGCCAGCTCACAGGGGGCGCGGACTGAAGCTTTCTTT
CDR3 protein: CASSQGARTEAFF

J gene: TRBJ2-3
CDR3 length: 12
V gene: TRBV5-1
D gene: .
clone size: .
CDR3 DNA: TGCGCCAGCAGCTTTAACACAGATACGCAGTATTTT
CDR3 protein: CASSFNTDTQYF

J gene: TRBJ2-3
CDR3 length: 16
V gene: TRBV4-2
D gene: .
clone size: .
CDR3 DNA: TGTGCCAGCAGTCCTGGGGTACAGGGCGGGCAAGATACGCAGTATTTT
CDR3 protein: CASSPGVQGGQDTQYF

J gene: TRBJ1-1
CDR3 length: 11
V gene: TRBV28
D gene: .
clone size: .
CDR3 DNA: TGTGCCAGCAGTCCACGGGGTGAAGCTTTCTTT
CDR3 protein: CASSPRGEAFF

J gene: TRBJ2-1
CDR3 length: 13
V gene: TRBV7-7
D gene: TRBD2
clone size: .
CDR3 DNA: TGTGCTAGCAGCCCTAGCGGAAGCAATGAGCAGTTCTTC
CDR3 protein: CASSPSGSNEQFF

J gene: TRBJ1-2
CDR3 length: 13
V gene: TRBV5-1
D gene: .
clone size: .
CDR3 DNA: TGCGCCAGCGGTAGCGCCCCGGGCTATGGCTACACCTTC
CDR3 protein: CASGSAPGYGYTF

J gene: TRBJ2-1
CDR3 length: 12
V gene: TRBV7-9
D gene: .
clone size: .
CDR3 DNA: TGTGCCAGCAGCTTAGAAGTCGGAGAGGAGTTCTTC
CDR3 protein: CASSLEVGEEFF

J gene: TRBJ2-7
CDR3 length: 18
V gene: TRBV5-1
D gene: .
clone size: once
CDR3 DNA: TGCGCCAGCAGCTTGGGGGGTCACCGGACATCGACATCCTACGAGCAGTACTTC
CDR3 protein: CASSLGGHRTSTSYEQYF

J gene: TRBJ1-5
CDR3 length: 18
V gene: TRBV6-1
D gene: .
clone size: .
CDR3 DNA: TGTGCCAGCAGTGATTACCCCCAGGACATCAGTAGCAATCAGCCCCAGCATTTT
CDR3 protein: CASSDYPQDISSNQPQHF

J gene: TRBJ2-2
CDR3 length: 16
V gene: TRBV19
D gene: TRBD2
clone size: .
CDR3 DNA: TGTGCCAGTCTTTCACCGGGCGGGAGGGCCACCGGGGAGCTGTTTTTT
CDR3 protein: CASLSPGGRATGELFF

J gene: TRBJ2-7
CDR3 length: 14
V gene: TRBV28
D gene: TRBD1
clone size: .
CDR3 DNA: TGTGCCAGCAGCCCGACAGGGGGGACCTACGAGCAGTACTTC
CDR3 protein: CASSPTGGTYEQYF

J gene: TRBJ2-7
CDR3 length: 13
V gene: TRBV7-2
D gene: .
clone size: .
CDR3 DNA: TGTGCCAGCAGCTTAGTGCGGGGCGTCGAGCAGTACTTC
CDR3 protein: CASSLVRGVEQYF

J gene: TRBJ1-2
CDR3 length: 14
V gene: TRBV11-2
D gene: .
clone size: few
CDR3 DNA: TGTGCCAGCAGCTGGGGAGGTGACGACTATGGCTACACCTTC
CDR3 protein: CASSWGGDDYGYTF

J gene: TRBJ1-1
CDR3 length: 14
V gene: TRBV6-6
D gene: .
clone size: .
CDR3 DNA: TGTGCCAGCAGTTACTCCCAGGGTAACACTGAAGCTTTCTTT
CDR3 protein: CASSYSQGNTEAFF

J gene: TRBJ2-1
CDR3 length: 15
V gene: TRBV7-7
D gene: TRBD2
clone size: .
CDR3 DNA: TGTGCTAGCAGCGAACTAGCGGGGGGCTACAATGAGCAGTTCTTC
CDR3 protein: CASSELAGGYNEQFF

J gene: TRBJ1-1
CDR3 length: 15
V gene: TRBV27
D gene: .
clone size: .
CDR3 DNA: TGTGCCAGCAGTTCCACGCCCCAGGGGAACACTGAAGCTTTCTTT
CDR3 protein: CASSSTPQGNTEAFF

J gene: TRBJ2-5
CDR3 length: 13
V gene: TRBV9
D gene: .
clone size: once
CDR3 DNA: TGTGCCAGCAGCGGAGGACTGCAAGAGACCCAGTACTTC
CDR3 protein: CASSGGLQETQYF

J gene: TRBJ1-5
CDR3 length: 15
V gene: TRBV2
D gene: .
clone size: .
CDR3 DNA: TGTGCCAGCAGTAACGGACAGATTAGCAATCAGCCCCAGCATTTT
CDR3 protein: CASSNGQISNQPQHF

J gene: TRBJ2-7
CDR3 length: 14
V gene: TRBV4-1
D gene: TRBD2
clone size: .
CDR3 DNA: TGCGCCAGCAGCTCGTTCGGGGGGTCCTACGAGCAGTACTTC
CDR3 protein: CASSSFGGSYEQYF

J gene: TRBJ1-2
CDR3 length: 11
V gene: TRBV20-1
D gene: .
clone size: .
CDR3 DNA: TGCAGTGGATGGCAGGGTGCTGGCTACACCTTC
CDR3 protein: CSGWQGAGYTF

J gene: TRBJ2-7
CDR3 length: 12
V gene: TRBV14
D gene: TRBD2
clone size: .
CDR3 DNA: TGTGCCAGCAGTCCTAGCGGGAGGGGACAGTACTTC
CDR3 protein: CASSPSGRGQYF

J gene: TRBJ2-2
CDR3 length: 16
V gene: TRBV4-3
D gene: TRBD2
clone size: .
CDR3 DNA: TGCGCCAGCAGCCAAGGTCCTAGCGGGAACACCGGGGAGCTGTTTTTT
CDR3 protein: CASSQGPSGNTGELFF

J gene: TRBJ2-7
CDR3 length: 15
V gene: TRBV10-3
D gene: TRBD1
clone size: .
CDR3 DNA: TGTGCCATCAGATTCTCCGGGGACAGCCTTTACGAGCAGTACTTC
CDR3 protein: CAIRFSGDSLYEQYF

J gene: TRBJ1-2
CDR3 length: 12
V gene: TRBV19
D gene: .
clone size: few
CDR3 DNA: TGTGCCAGCCAACAGACTAACTATGGCTACACCTTC
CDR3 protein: CASQQTNYGYTF

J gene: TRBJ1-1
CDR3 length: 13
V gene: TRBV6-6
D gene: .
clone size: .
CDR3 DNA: TGTGCCAGCAGTCCCGAGTTGAACACTGAAGCTTTCTTT
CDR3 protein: CASSPELNTEAFF

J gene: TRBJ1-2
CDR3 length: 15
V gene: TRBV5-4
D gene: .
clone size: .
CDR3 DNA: TGTGCCAGCAGCAGGCGACCAACTATTAACTATGGCTACACCTTC
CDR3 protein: CASSRRPTINYGYTF

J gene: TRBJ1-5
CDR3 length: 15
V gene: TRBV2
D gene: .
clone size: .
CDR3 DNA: TGTGCCAGCCTACTCTACGGGGGGGGCAATCAGCCCCAGCATTTT
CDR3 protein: CASLLYGGGNQPQHF

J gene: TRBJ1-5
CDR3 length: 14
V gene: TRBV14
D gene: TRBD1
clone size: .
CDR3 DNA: TGTGCCAGCAGCCAGGACAGGAGCAATCAGCCCCAGCATTTT
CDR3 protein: CASSQDRSNQPQHF